One sample yielded the 10 T cell receptor beta chains listed below, sequenced in a study of blood T cell repertoires in COVID-19. The assay was immunoSEQ multiplex PCR, and TCRdb's table has in-frame clones only and misses some. The sample lists about 420,000 clones, around 90% occurring once. The source material was peripheral blood. The receptors were sampled from a man between 18 and 29 years old with COVID-19, enrolled during active disease.

V usage is TRBV27 and J usage is TRBJ2-7; maybe TRBD2 (5 bases). Looked up from germline, CDR1 is MNHEY and CDR2 is SMNVEV (reference sequence). V gave up 6 bases and J gave up 2 bases, with 14 bases separating them. The CDR3 length is 14 residues. CDR3 sequence (DNA): TGTGCCAGCAGCAGAGGAGAGGGAGCCTACGAGCAGTACTTC. This codes for CASSRGEGAYEQYF.

This clone was recorded only once. The chain is built from TRBV27 and TRBJ2-7; TRBD2 matches 8 bases. Germline-derived CDR1 and CDR2 are MNHEY and SMNVEV (reference sequence). The CDR3 contains 13 residues. The V and J ends lost 3 bases and 4 bases, in that order; junction bases with no gene match: 2. CDR3: CASSFGRVYEQYF. CDR3 in DNA: TGTGCCAGCAGTTTCGGGAGGGTGTACGAGCAGTACTTC.

This clone has only one observation. This sequence joins TRBV5-1 and TRBJ1-3; tentative D call: TRBD1 (5 bases). Trimming took off 0 bases at V and 0 bases at J, with 10 bases between the two ends. CDR1 is SGHRS and CDR2 is YFSETQ in the germline V gene. This CDR3 has 16 residues. In DNA, the CDR3 is TGCGCCAGCAGCTTGGATTCAGGGTTCTCTGGAAACACCATATATTTT. Residues: CASSLDSGFSGNTIYF.

This chain links TRBV27 with TRBJ2-3, with D possibly being TRBD2 (5 bases). V was clipped by 7 bases and J by 5 bases, with 13 bases between them. The CDR3 spans 13 residues. Germline V gene sequence: CDR1 MNHEY, CDR2 SMNVEV (reference sequence). CDR3 protein: CASMRASQDTQYF. The CDR3, as DNA: TGTGCCAGCATGAGGGCTAGCCAAGATACGCAGTATTTT.

J is TRBJ2-1 and V is TRBV10-2, with 11 bases lining up with TRBD1. This CDR3 has 15 amino acids. J gave up 9 bases and V 3 bases, and 7 bases lay outside the gene matches. Germline V gene sequence: CDR1 WSHSY, CDR2 SAAADI. The CDR3 region is CASSDGTGGFGEQFF. The CDR3 DNA reads TGCGCCAGCAGTGATGGGACAGGGGGATTTGGTGAGCAGTTCTTC.

The chain uses TRBV27 and TRBJ1-2; D may be TRBD1 (6 bases). Germline-derived CDR1 and CDR2 are MNHEY and SMNVEV (reference sequence). The CDR3 loop spans 15 amino acids. V shed 7 bases and J shed 4 bases, with 19 bases lying between them. Here the CDR3 DNA reads TGTGCCAGCACCCCAGCCCTTGGACAGTCCTATGGCTACACCTTC. Translated, it gives CASTPALGQSYGYTF.

The CDR3, as DNA: TGTGCCAGCAGTTACTCCCCTAGCGGGGGTTACATTCAGTACTTC. Translation: CASSYSPSGGYIQYF. The V call is TRBV6-5, the J call TRBJ2-4; TRBD2 aligns across 10 bases. The CDR3 is made up of 15 amino acids. With 0 bases clipped from V and 8 bases from J, the junction kept 4 bases outside the gene matches. Germline CDR1 reads MNHEY; CDR2 reads SVGAGI.

The genes are TRBV19 and TRBJ2-2; D not certain. The CDR3 is 15 residues long. Trimming cost V 3 bases and J 5 bases, with 13 bases left between them. Per the germline V gene, CDR1 is LNHDA and CDR2 is SQIVND (reference sequence). CDR3 loop: CASSIGLRGTGELFF. The CDR3 nucleotides are TGTGCCAGTAGTATCGGTCTAAGAGGAACCGGGGAGCTGTTTTTT.

J is TRBJ2-1 and V is TRBV11-2; a possible D gene is TRBD1 (5 bases). V lost 5 bases, J lost 9 bases, and 20 bases lay in between. This CDR3 has 15 amino acids. The V gene's germline CDR1 is SGHAT and CDR2 FQNNGV. CDR3: CASSRATVLPGEQFF. In nucleotides, the CDR3 is TGTGCCAGCAGCCGCGCGACAGTTTTACCGGGTGAGCAGTTCTTC. The full variable domain, completed using reference TRBV11-2 and TRBJ2-1, is EAGVAQSPRYKIIEKRQSVAFWCNPISGHATLYWYQQILGQGPKLLIQFQNNGVVDDSQLPKDRFSAERLKGVDSTLKIQPAKLEDSAVYLCASSRATVLPGEQFFGPGTRLTVL.

J is TRBJ1-1 and V is TRBV7-9; perhaps TRBD1 as D (6 bases). Germline V gene sequence: CDR1 SEHNR, CDR2 FQNEAQ (reference sequence). With 5 bases removed from V and 0 bases from J, the gap between germline ends came to 10 bases. CDR3 size: 14 residues. CDR3 sequence: CASSPYRVNTEAFF. The CDR3 nucleotides read TGTGCCAGCAGCCCCTACAGGGTGAACACTGAAGCTTTCTTT.